These 29 T cell receptor beta chains share one sample of origin, sequenced in a study of blood T cell repertoires in COVID-19. Method: immunoSEQ multiplex PCR; TCRdb's copy keeps in-frame clones and lacks some. Of 250,000 to 300,000 clones detected, over 70% appear once; the ten largest clones hold 1.5%. Sequencing was carried out using peripheral blood. The receptors shown here come from a woman in her forties who had recovered from COVID-19.

The DNA for the CDR3 is TGTGCCAGCAGCGCCCTAGCAAGCTCCTACGAGCAGTACTTC. It codes for CASSALASSYEQYF. V gene TRBV9 combines with J gene TRBJ2-7, with D possibly being TRBD2 (5 bases). In germline, CDR1 is SGDLS, CDR2 YYNGEE. Trimming stripped 3 bases from V and 0 bases from J, with 10 bases between. This CDR3 is 14 amino acids long.

J is TRBJ1-1 and V is TRBV11-2; the match to TRBD1 covers 8 bases. CDR1 is SGHAT, CDR2 FQNNGV, per germline. The CDR3 has 17 amino acids. V was clipped by 5 bases and J by 1 base; unmatched bases: 12. The CDR3 DNA reads TGTGCCAGCAGCCGCGGACAGGGCACTTACCGGAACACTGAAGCTTTCTTT. Protein: CASSRGQGTYRNTEAFF.

CDR3 in amino acids: CASTPRGSPSYNEQFF. The CDR3 bases are TGTGCCAGTACCCCGCGCGGCAGTCCGTCCTACAATGAGCAGTTCTTC. The chain recombines TRBV19 with TRBJ2-1; no clear D gene. Germline V gene data show CDR1 as LNHDA and CDR2 as SQIVND (reference sequence). The CDR3 covers 16 residues. Trimming took 7 bases from V and 1 from J, leaving 17 bases between them.

The CDR3 loop reads CASSFNRETSTEAFF. The CDR3 DNA follows: TGCGCCAGCAGCTTCAACAGGGAGACAAGCACTGAAGCTTTCTTT. The chain links TRBV5-1 to TRBJ1-1, with D maybe TRBD1 (6 bases). Germline values: CDR1 SGHRS, CDR2 YFSETQ. The CDR3 is 15 amino acids. Trimming left V 2 bases short and J 4 bases short, with 15 bases between. The whole variable domain, filled in from reference TRBV5-1 and TRBJ1-1, reads KAGVTQTPRYLIKTRGQQVTLSCSPISGHRSVSWYQQTPGQGLQFLFEYFSETQRNKGNFPGRFSGRQFSNSRSEMNVSTLELGDSALYLCASSFNRETSTEAFFGQGTRLTVV.

The V gene is TRBV6-2 or TRBV6-3, the J gene TRBJ2-3, with 11 bases matching TRBD2. The CDR3 runs to 16 residues. The germline V gene encodes CDR1 MNHEY and CDR2 SVGEGT. V trimming: 6 bases; J trimming: 2 bases; junction bases outside the gene matches: 7. CDR3 region: CASSIRLAGNTDTQYF. For the CDR3, the DNA is TGTGCCAGCAGCATCCGACTAGCGGGGAACACAGATACGCAGTATTTT.

This chain's CDR3 is CASRDRAGYGYTF. CDR3 DNA sequence: TGTGCCAGCAGGGACAGGGCTGGCTATGGCTACACCTTC. The rearrangement links TRBV2 to TRBJ1-2; 8 bases line up with TRBD1. This CDR3 is 13 amino acids long. The J segment lost 4 bases and the V segment lost 6 bases, leaving 4 bases of the junction unmatched. The germline gives CDR1 SNHLY, CDR2 FYNNEI.

This clone was seen just once. V is TRBV10-3 and J is TRBJ2-5; 8 bases fit TRBD2. V lost 5 bases, J lost 4 bases, and 3 bases stayed unmatched. Germline CDR1 ENHRY, CDR2 SYGVKD. This CDR3 is 13 amino acids long. The CDR3 loop is CAISPGGGETQYF. The CDR3 DNA sequence: TGTGCCATCAGTCCCGGGGGGGGAGAGACCCAGTACTTC.

This sequence joins TRBV5-6 and TRBJ1-1; D possibly corresponds to TRBD1 (6 bases). V was cut by 5 bases and J by 0 bases, with 17 bases left in between. Germline CDR1 SGHDT, CDR2 YYEEEE. This CDR3 region has 16 residues. The CDR3 nucleotides read TGTGCCAGCAGTAGGGACCCCTCAGGGGTGAACACTGAAGCTTTCTTT. It translates to CASSRDPSGVNTEAFF.

The V and J genes are TRBV7-8 and TRBJ2-5, with TRBD2 matching over 8 bases. V shed 4 bases, J shed 8 bases, and the junction held 12 bases outside the gene matches. Germline V CDR1 and CDR2: SGHVS, FQNEAQ. CDR3 length: 15 residues. The CDR3 nucleotides read TGTGCCAGCAGCTCCCAGGGTCTAGCGGGCTCTACCCAGTACTTC. Protein product: CASSSQGLAGSTQYF.

V is TRBV20-1 and J is TRBJ1-1; D uncertain. V was clipped by 6 bases and J by 7 bases, with 9 bases between them. The CDR3 loop spans 10 amino acids. Germline V gene lookup returns CDR1 DFQATT and CDR2 SNEGSKA (reference sequence). CDR3 protein: CSARRIEAFF. The DNA of the CDR3 is TGCAGTGCACGGCGGATTGAAGCTTTCTTT.

V usage is TRBV6-5 and J usage is TRBJ1-1; TRBD1 is a possible D gene (6 bases). The CDR3 consists of 13 residues. V was clipped by 7 bases and J by 1 base, with 10 bases between them. Germline assignment: CDR1 MNHEY and CDR2 SVGAGI. CDR3 DNA sequence: TGTGCCAGCATAGGACAGCCGAACACTGAAGCTTTCTTT. Amino acids: CASIGQPNTEAFF.

The chain has TRBV18 and TRBJ2-7; 7 nucleotides agree with TRBD1. V gave up 3 bases and J gave up 3 bases; unmatched junction bases: 8. The CDR3 contains 15 residues. CDR1 and CDR2 (germline): KGHSH, LQKENI. The CDR3 DNA follows: TGTGCCAGCTCACCTTGGACAGGAACGGGCTACGAGCAGTACTTC. Protein sequence: CASSPWTGTGYEQYF. Filled out from reference TRBV18 and TRBJ2-7, the complete variable domain reads NAGVMQNPRHLVRRRGQEARLRCSPMKGHSHVYWYRQLPEEGLKFMVYLQKENIIDESGMPKERFSAEFPKEGPSILRIQQVVRGDSAAYFCASSPWTGTGYEQYFGPGTRLTVT.

This clone occurred once. The rearrangement joins TRBV2 to TRBJ1-6; no clear D gene. V shed 7 bases and J shed 0 bases, with 7 bases lying between them. Germline lookup yields CDR1 SNHLY and CDR2 FYNNEI. The CDR3 loop spans 14 amino acids. The CDR3 sequence: CASTRGSYNSPLHF. The CDR3 DNA sequence: TGTGCCAGCACCCGAGGCTCCTATAATTCACCCCTCCACTTT.

This rearrangement joins TRBV6-5 to TRBJ2-7; 10 nucleotides align to TRBD1. The CDR3 sequence is 15 residues long. The V segment lost 7 bases and the J segment 4 bases; nucleotides outside the gene matches: 10. Germline V CDR1 and CDR2: MNHEY, SVGAGI. The CDR3 nucleotides read TGTGCCAGCAAGACATCCGGGACAGGGGCTTACGAGCAGTACTTC. It is translated as CASKTSGTGAYEQYF.

V and J are TRBV6-5 and TRBJ2-7; D call uncertain. The CDR3 extends over 14 amino acids. Germline V lookup: CDR1 MNHEY, CDR2 SVGAGI. The V gene lost 6 bases and the J gene lost 3 bases, with 15 bases spanning the gap. The CDR3 DNA reads TGTGCCAGCAGAGTAAACGCCGGAGACTACGAGCAGTACTTC. Protein: CASRVNAGDYEQYF.

As regards this clone: This specimen includes other DNA sequences encoding the same CDR3. DNA of the CDR3: TGTGCCTGGAGTGAACAGGGTAATCAGCCCCAGCATTTT. Residues: CAWSEQGNQPQHF. The chain combines TRBV30 with TRBJ1-5, with D possibly being TRBD1 (6 bases). Trimming pared 1 base from V and 4 bases from J, leaving 8 bases between. Germline V gives CDR1 GTSNPN, CDR2 SVGIG (reference sequence). The CDR3 is 13 amino acids.

This chain links TRBV30 with TRBJ1-2; 8 bases are shared with TRBD1. The CDR3 length is 14 residues. Germline CDR1 and CDR2: GTSNPN and SVGIG (reference sequence). V lost 4 bases and J lost 6; bases outside the gene matches: 10. The CDR3 loop is CAWTWTGLFNGYTF. In DNA, the CDR3 is TGTGCCTGGACCTGGACAGGGTTGTTCAATGGCTACACCTTC. The whole variable domain, remainder taken from reference TRBV30 and TRBJ1-2, is SQTIHQWPATLVQPVGSPLSLECTVEGTSNPNLYWYRQAAGRGLQLLFYSVGIGQISSEVPQNLSASRPQDRQFILSSKKLLLSDSGFYLCAWTWTGLFNGYTFGSGTRLTVV.

The chain uses TRBV4-3 and TRBJ1-2; 7 positions match TRBD1. There are 14 residues in the CDR3. Trimming at V came to 4 bases and at J to 6 bases, leaving 8 bases not matched to a gene. Germline V gene data show CDR1 as LGHNA and CDR2 as YSLEER. CDR3 sequence: CASSLAQGVHGYTF. The DNA of the CDR3 is TGCGCCAGCAGCCTAGCGCAGGGGGTACATGGCTACACCTTC.

The rearrangement uses TRBV4-3 and TRBJ2-7; D is ambiguous. V was cut by 0 bases and J by 7 bases, with 13 bases left in between. The CDR3 has 14 amino acids. CDR1 is LGHNA and CDR2 is YSLEER in the germline V gene. The CDR3 bases are TGCGCCAGCAGCCAAGAGTTGGGCAGCCCGGAGCAGTACTTC. Its translation is CASSQELGSPEQYF.

This clone was counted once. The chain recombines TRBV9 with TRBJ2-3, with D hard to call. Germline CDR1 and CDR2: SGDLS and YYNGEE. The CDR3 is 12 amino acids. Trimming removed 6 bases from V and 5 bases from J, with 10 bases in between. CDR3 loop: CASTTPGDTQYF. For the CDR3, the DNA is TGTGCCAGCACTACCCCTGGAGATACGCAGTATTTT. Full variable domain (remainder filled in from reference TRBV9 and TRBJ2-3): DSGVTQTPKHLITATGQRVTLRCSPRSGDLSVYWYQQSLDQGLQFLIQYYNGEERAKGNILERFSAQQFPDLHSELNLSSLELGDSALYFCASTTPGDTQYFGPGTRLTVL.

The CDR3 sequence: CASSYEGTVGQPQHF. CDR3 nucleotides: TGTGCCAGCAGTTACGAGGGTACCGTGGGGCAGCCCCAGCATTTT. The gene calls are TRBV6-6 and TRBJ1-5; D ambiguous. This CDR3 is 15 amino acids long. V lost 2 bases to trimming and J lost 7 bases, with 15 bases between them. Germline values: CDR1 MNHNY, CDR2 SVGAGI (reference sequence).

The CDR3 DNA reads TGCGCCAGCAGCCTGGTACCCCCCCAGGCTGAAGCTTTCTTT. Translated: CASSLVPPQAEAFF. V and J are TRBV5-1 and TRBJ1-1; D is ambiguous. Trimming took off 4 bases at V and 6 bases at J, with 16 bases between the two ends. The germline V gene has CDR1 SGHRS and CDR2 YFSETQ. This CDR3 is built from 14 residues.

The V gene is TRBV7-2, the J gene TRBJ2-5, with D possibly TRBD2 on 5 matching bases. Trimming pared 4 bases from V and 2 bases from J, leaving 8 bases between. This CDR3 has 13 residues. Germline loops: CDR1 SGHTA, CDR2 FQGNSA. The CDR3 DNA reads TGTGCCAGCAGCTCATCGGGGCAAGAGACCCAGTACTTC. Translated: CASSSSGQETQYF.

The V call is TRBV6-5, the J call TRBJ1-1; 7 nucleotides line up with TRBD1. CDR1 MNHEY and CDR2 SVGAGI come from the germline V gene. The junction had 5 bases not matched to a gene; V was cut back by 5 bases and J by 5 bases. The CDR3 totals 13 residues. For the CDR3, the DNA is TGTGCCAGCAGTCGACAGGGAGAGACTGAAGCTTTCTTT. The encoded protein is CASSRQGETEAFF.

V gene TRBV2 combines with J gene TRBJ1-1; 10 nucleotides align to TRBD1. CDR3 length: 14 amino acids. J gave up 3 bases and V 7 bases, and 5 bases lay outside the gene matches. The V gene's germline CDR1 is SNHLY and CDR2 FYNNEI. DNA of the CDR3: TGTGCCAGCACCCGGGACAGGGGAGACACTGAAGCTTTCTTT. Translated, it gives CASTRDRGDTEAFF. The whole variable domain, filled in from reference TRBV2 and TRBJ1-1, reads EPEVTQTPSHQVTQMGQEVILRCVPISNHLYFYWYRQILGQKVEFLVSFYNNEISEKSEIFDDQFSVERPDGSNFTLKIRSTKLEDSAMYFCASTRDRGDTEAFFGQGTRLTVV.

J is TRBJ2-3 and V is TRBV19; D is ambiguous. Between the trimmed V and J ends, which lost 3 bases and 5 bases, there was a span of 9 bases. The CDR3 runs 13 residues. The germline V gene has CDR1 LNHDA and CDR2 SQIVND (reference sequence). The DNA of the CDR3 is TGTGCCAGTAGTATCGGATCGGGAGATACGCAGTATTTT. This encodes CASSIGSGDTQYF.

In this sample, this clone turned up once. The chain employs TRBV4-3 and TRBJ2-3, with 11 bases matching TRBD2. Germline V CDR1 and CDR2: LGHNA, YSLEER. The CDR3 totals 17 residues. With V trimmed by 3 bases and J by 2 bases, 7 bases remained unmatched. The CDR3 DNA reads as TGCGCCAGCAGCCAGTTACTAGCGGGGGCCCTCACAGATACGCAGTATTTT. It codes for CASSQLLAGALTDTQYF.

The V call is TRBV4-1, the J call TRBJ2-1, with a possible D match to TRBD1 (5 bases). The CDR3 sequence is 15 residues long. The V gene's germline CDR1 is MGHRA and CDR2 YSYEKL. Deletions cut 1 base from V and 9 bases from J, with 16 bases between. The CDR3 region is CASSQGRQTLGEQFF. In DNA, the CDR3 is TGCGCCAGCAGCCAAGGTCGACAGACCTTGGGTGAGCAGTTCTTC.

This chain connects TRBV9 to TRBJ1-2; 8 nucleotides match TRBD1. The CDR3 contains 14 residues. Germline-derived CDR1 and CDR2 are SGDLS and YYNGEE. With V trimmed by 4 bases and J by 4 bases, 6 bases remained unmatched. The CDR3 here is CASSSQTGAYGYTF. The CDR3 bases are TGTGCCAGCAGCTCTCAGACAGGGGCCTATGGCTACACCTTC.